The 5 T cell receptor beta chains in this list originate from one sample, sequenced in a study of OX40 agonist ivuxolimab in advanced cancers. Assay: immunoSEQ multiplex PCR; the TCRdb copy retains only in-frame clones and omits some. This sample carries about 79,000 clones, approximately 85% of them seen once, and the ten largest clones take around 3.8%. The material was CD4+ or CD8+ T cells sorted from blood, obtained in a trial of the OX40 agonist ivuxolimab. Receptor source: an adult with an advanced solid tumor such as melanoma, head and neck, liver or kidney cancer.

In DNA form, the CDR3 reads TGCGCCAGCAGACCGACGAAAGGGGGCGAGAACACTGAAGCTTTCTTT. This encodes CASRPTKGGENTEAFF. The V gene is TRBV5-1, the J gene TRBJ1-1; 7 bases line up with TRBD1. Germline-derived CDR1 and CDR2 are SGHRS and YFSETQ. The CDR3 sequence is 16 residues long. Trimming removed 5 bases from V and 1 base from J; junction bases left unmatched: 11.

The genes are TRBV21-1 and TRBJ2-5. With the DNA end fitting TRBJ2-7 better, the J assignment may be wrong. TRBV21-1 corresponds to a pseudogene. CDR3 length: 13 residues. The CDR3 region is CASRTVSSYEQYF. CDR3 DNA: TGTGCCAGCAGAACGGTCAGCTCCTACGAGCAGTACTTC.

V and J are TRBV18 and TRBJ2-7; 8 bases map to TRBD1. The CDR3 covers 16 residues. Germline V CDR1 and CDR2: KGHSH, LQKENI. The J segment lost 2 bases and the V segment lost 3 bases, leaving 9 bases of the junction unmatched. CDR3 in DNA: TGTGCCAGCTCACCGAACCCCGGGACAGGTACCTACGAGCAGTACTTC. Its protein is CASSPNPGTGTYEQYF.

This chain uses TRBV10-3 with TRBJ1-4; unclear D gene. Germline CDR1 is ENHRY and CDR2 is SYGVKD. Trimming shortened V by 4 bases and J by 0 bases, and 12 bases separated the two germline ends. This CDR3 comprises 16 residues. The CDR3 loop reads CAISGEDLATNEKLFF. Here the CDR3 DNA reads TGTGCCATCAGTGGCGAGGACCTAGCAACTAATGAAAAACTGTTTTTT.

The chain carries TRBV7-8 and TRBJ2-7; maybe TRBD2 (6 bases). From germline, CDR1 is SGHVS and CDR2 FQNEAQ. Trimming removed 4 bases at V and 2 bases at J, with 12 bases between. The CDR3 contains 14 residues. The CDR3 DNA reads TGTGCCAGCAGCTCGAGGCGGGACGCCTACGAGCAGTACTTC. Encoded protein: CASSSRRDAYEQYF.